This T cell receptor beta chain was obtained from a study of CD8 T cells in ankylosing spondylitis. Findings and caveats of the study: Earlier reports found some motif variants in synovial fluid and blood in reactive arthritis. Within ankylosing spondylitis blood, a TCR beta motif made up of fewer than ten highly homologous variants appeared to be characteristic.

By quantitative 5'-RACE with molecular barcodes, the TCR beta libraries were made. TCRdb reprocessed the 5' RACE reads with MiXCR, giving one entry per CDR3 protein. The table shows around 39,000 distinct CDR3 sequences, with roughly 13% occurring only once. CDR1 SGHVS and CDR2 FNYEAQ come from the germline V gene. Trimming left V 2 bases short and J 8 bases short, with 7 bases between. The CDR3 loop spans 13 amino acids. About this clonotype itself: Its target is unknown.

This sequence was found in a male donor with ankylosing spondylitis. This chain joins TRBV7-6 and TRBJ1-6; D is undetermined. The sequenced sample was synovial fluid, either unsorted or a sorted T cell fraction (not recorded which). CDR3 nucleotides: TGTGCCAGCAGCTTATGGAGGGATTCACCCCTCCACTTT. Protein product: CASSLWRDSPLHF.